Below, 32 T cell receptor beta chains from the same sample are listed, as sequenced in a study of blood T cells in healthy people across ages (dated by TCRdb to between 2014 and 2016). Library preparation used 5' RACE. The run used an Illumina HiSeq 2500. A second PCR of roughly 7 to 11 cycles was performed with a sample-barcoded 5' primer and a J-beta primer mix. TCRdb itself trimmed the public reads at Q25 with fastp, ran MiXCR and retained productive beta chains. Rows with a matching CDR3 protein are joined into one entry that keeps the most common DNA and genes. The sample table shows fewer than 1.5 million distinct CDR3 sequences, and about 40% are seen once. Roughly 7.7% of the sample rests with the top ten. Sequenced input: blood. The receptors were gathered from a woman younger than 30 in good health.

A remark on this clonotype: At one boundary the junction diverges from the germline segment, which might be a read error. The chain carries TRBV3-1 and TRBJ1-2; D possibly corresponds to TRBD1 (5 bases). The CDR3 sequence is 17 residues long. Germline lookup yields CDR1 LGHDT and CDR2 YNNKEL (reference sequence). The CDR3 protein is CAGSHTHRDGKDYGYTF. In DNA form, the CDR3 reads TGTGCCGGCAGCCATACCCATCGGGACGGAAAGGACTATGGCTACACCTTC.

With regard to this clonotype: A read error is possible here, since a much larger clone lies one base away. The V and J genes are TRBV29-1 and TRBJ2-5, with 7 bases aligning to TRBD2. This CDR3 spans 13 amino acids. The V gene's germline CDR1 is SQVTM and CDR2 ANQGSEA. The V and J ends lost 7 bases and 11 bases, in that order; junction bases with no gene match: 16. The CDR3 protein is CSGTRAGATVQYF. The CDR3 DNA reads TGCAGCGGAACCCGCGCGGGAGCTACCGTGCAGTACTTC.

This clonotype was observed a few times. The rearrangement uses TRBV5-5 and TRBJ2-5; D is perhaps TRBD1 or TRBD2 (5 bases each). This CDR3 is 15 amino acids long. Germline lookup yields CDR1 SGHKS and CDR2 YYEKEE (reference sequence). V was cut by 3 bases and J by 0 bases, with 12 bases left in between. The CDR3 DNA reads TGTGCCAGCAGCTGGCCATTGGGGGACCAAGAGACCCAGTACTTC. Encoded protein: CASSWPLGDQETQYF.

V gene TRBV29-1 combines with J gene TRBJ2-6, with D tentatively TRBD1 or TRBD2 (5 bases each). CDR1 SQVTM and CDR2 ANQGSEA come from the germline V gene. This CDR3 comprises 17 residues. Trimming took 3 bases from V and 0 from J, leaving 15 bases between them. CDR3 amino acids: CSVEGDRGISGANVLTF. Written as DNA, the CDR3 is TGCAGCGTTGAGGGGGACCGGGGTATCTCTGGGGCCAACGTCCTGACTTTC.

This clonotype was detected only a few times. One junction end does not reproduce the germline sequence, and a read error may be involved. This chain uses TRBV5-1 with TRBJ2-1; 7 nucleotides align to TRBD2. Germline V lookup: CDR1 SGHRS, CDR2 YFSETQ. The CDR3 has 12 amino acids. The chain's CDR3 is CASSLGGAEQFF. CDR3 nucleotides: TGTGCCAGCAGCTTGGGAGGGGCTGAGCAGTTCTTC.

The chain employs TRBV5-6 and TRBJ2-1; 8 bases agree with TRBD2. Germline V CDR1 and CDR2: SGHDT, YYEEEE. The trim removed 3 bases at V and 8 bases at J, leaving 7 bases unmatched. There are 14 residues in the CDR3. CDR3 nucleotides: TGTGCCAGCAGCTGGGGACTAGATGGCGATGAGCAGTTCTTC. Protein: CASSWGLDGDEQFF.

The V gene is TRBV28, the J gene TRBJ2-3, with 8 nucleotides matching TRBD2. The CDR3 covers 16 residues. Unmatched junction bases numbered 9, after V lost 5 bases and J lost 2 bases. Germline V gene data show CDR1 as MDHEN and CDR2 as SYDVKM. CDR3 sequence (DNA): TGTGCCAGCAGTCCCTTGGGTAGCGGGGTCACAGATACGCAGTATTTT. Translated, it gives CASSPLGSGVTDTQYF.

V usage is TRBV10-3 and J usage is TRBJ2-2; 10 nucleotides agree with TRBD1. The trim removed 5 bases at V and 1 base at J, leaving 4 bases unmatched. Germline V lookup: CDR1 ENHRY, CDR2 SYGVKD. CDR3 length: 16 amino acids. CDR3 nucleotides: TGTGCCATCAGTAGACAGGGGGCGGAGAACACCGGGGAGCTGTTTTTT. It specifies CAISRQGAENTGELFF.

The chain employs TRBV11-2 and TRBJ2-3; no clear D gene. The CDR3 has 17 residues. Germline-derived CDR1 and CDR2 are SGHAT and FQNNGV. Trimming took off 4 bases at V and 0 bases at J, with 17 bases between the two ends. CDR3 bases: TGTGCCAGCAGCTCCCCTCCAGCAGCCAAGAGCACAGATACGCAGTATTTT. As protein: CASSSPPAAKSTDTQYF.

This clonotype has more than one count but fewer than ten. The J gene is TRBJ1-2, the V gene TRBV7-2; a possible D gene is TRBD1 (6 bases). Per the germline V gene, CDR1 is SGHTA and CDR2 is FQGNSA. V shed 4 bases and J shed 13 bases, with 19 bases lying between them. The CDR3 contains 13 residues. CDR3 nucleotides: TGTGCCAGCAGCTCAAGGGGGATGCAGTTCCTCACCTTC. Translating gives CASSSRGMQFLTF. The complete variable domain, with remaining parts taken from reference TRBV7-2 and TRBJ1-2, reads GAGVSQSPSNKVTEKGKDVELRCDPISGHTALYWYRQSLGQGLEFLIYFQGNSAPDKSGLPSDRFSAERTGGSVSTLTIQRTQQEDSAVYLCASSSRGMQFLTFGSGTRLTVV.

The V and J genes are TRBV12-5 and TRBJ2-1; 10 bases align to TRBD2. CDR1 is LGHNT and CDR2 is FRNRAP in the germline V gene. The CDR3 spans 17 residues. V lost 1 base, J lost 13 bases, and 16 bases stayed unmatched. This CDR3 is CASGLGLAGRAQETQFF. Written as DNA, the CDR3 is TGTGCTAGTGGTTTGGGACTAGCGGGTAGGGCCCAAGAGACCCAGTTCTTC.

V and J are TRBV7-6 and TRBJ2-1; unclear D gene. The CDR3 is 12 residues long. Trimming took 8 bases from V and 4 from J, leaving 9 bases between them. The germline CDR1 and CDR2 sequences are SGHVS and FNYEAQ. The CDR3 DNA is TGTGCCAGCGCCTTACAGTACAATGAGCAGTTCTTC. It specifies CASALQYNEQFF.

This clonotype was counted only a few times. The rearrangement links TRBV7-9 to TRBJ2-7, with 9 bases aligning to TRBD1. The CDR3 runs 15 residues. Germline V CDR1 and CDR2: SEHNR, FQNEAQ (reference sequence). V gave up 4 bases and J gave up 3 bases; unmatched junction bases: 7. The CDR3 nucleotides read TGTGCCAGCAGCTCTACGGGACAGGGAAACTACGAGCAGTACTTC. It translates to CASSSTGQGNYEQYF. Combining the CDR3 with reference TRBV7-9 and TRBJ2-7 gives the whole variable domain DTGVSQNPRHKITKRGQNVTFRCDPISEHNRLYWYRQTLGQGPEFLTYFQNEAQLEKSRLLSDRFSAERPKGSFSTLEIQRTEQGDSAMYLCASSSTGQGNYEQYFGPGTRLTVT.

This clonotype was counted only a few times. V is TRBV10-3 and J is TRBJ1-5, with no clear D. Looked up from germline, CDR1 is ENHRY and CDR2 is SYGVKD. The V and J ends lost 4 bases and 3 bases respectively, with 7 bases between them. The CDR3 contains 13 residues. CDR3 bases: TGTGCCATCAGTGCAGGACTCAATCAGCCCCAGCATTTT. It specifies CAISAGLNQPQHF.

The CDR3 nucleotides read TGTGACAGGTGGGGTCCACCTAATCAGCCCCAGCATTTT. It specifies CDRWGPPNQPQHF. The chain uses TRBV28 and TRBJ1-5; D may be TRBD1 (5 bases). This CDR3 has 13 residues. Germline V gene data show CDR1 as MDHEN and CDR2 as SYDVKM.

This clonotype was seen just once. V gene TRBV5-1 combines with J gene TRBJ2-7; D gene ambiguous. The CDR3 consists of 18 residues. The V end lost 3 bases, the J end lost 1 base, and 23 bases lay between the germline ends. The germline V gene has CDR1 SGHRS and CDR2 YFSETQ. The CDR3 DNA follows: TGCGCCAGCAGCTCCGGGTCTTACAGCCGATCCTCATCCTACGAGCAGTACTTC. Translation gives CASSSGSYSRSSSYEQYF. The full variable domain, in which reference TRBV5-1 and TRBJ2-7 provide the parts outside the CDR3, is KAGVTQTPRYLIKTRGQQVTLSCSPISGHRSVSWYQQTPGQGLQFLFEYFSETQRNKGNFPGRFSGRQFSNSRSEMNVSTLELGDSALYLCASSSGSYSRSSSYEQYFGPGTRLTVT.

The rearrangement links TRBV3-1 to TRBJ2-7; 7 nucleotides line up with TRBD2. The CDR3 spans 16 residues. The germline gives CDR1 LGHDT, CDR2 YNNKEL (reference sequence). The ends lost 5 bases at V and 2 bases at J; junction bases unmatched: 12. The CDR3 nucleotides read TGTGCCAGCAGCTTAGCCCCACTAGCGTCCCCCTACGAGCAGTACTTC. Its translation: CASSLAPLASPYEQYF.

The genes are TRBV20-1 and TRBJ2-3, with 10 bases aligning to TRBD2. Germline V CDR1 and CDR2: DFQATT, SNEGSKA (reference sequence). Trimming removed 1 base from V and 8 bases from J; junction bases left unmatched: 12. This CDR3 has 16 amino acids. CDR3 region: CSARALVGAGGGTQYF. The CDR3 DNA reads TGCAGTGCTAGAGCTCTTGTCGGAGCGGGAGGGGGTACGCAGTATTTT.

The table lists this clonotype with a few counts. This chain connects TRBV7-9 to TRBJ1-2; possible D gene TRBD1, 5 bases. The germline V gene encodes CDR1 SEHNR and CDR2 FQNEAQ (reference sequence). V gave up 5 bases and J gave up 1 base, with 17 bases separating them. This CDR3 region has 16 residues. The CDR3 reads CASSAPKSGSNYGYTF. The CDR3 DNA sequence: TGTGCCAGCAGCGCTCCGAAGTCAGGGAGTAACTATGGCTACACCTTC.

At least ten counts were recorded for this clonotype. The V and J genes are TRBV10-3 and TRBJ2-1, with D uncertain. Germline V gene data show CDR1 as ENHRY and CDR2 as SYGVKD. CDR3 length: 15 amino acids. V was pared by 0 bases and J by 9 bases, with 15 bases between. CDR3 DNA: TGTGCCATCAGTGAGTCGGTGGGAATCTTGGGTGAGCAGTTCTTC. Residues: CAISESVGILGEQFF.

The chain has TRBV3-1 and TRBJ1-6; tentatively, D is TRBD1 (5 bases). The CDR3 extends over 15 amino acids. Trimming stripped 3 bases from V and 7 bases from J, with 13 bases between. CDR1 and CDR2 (germline): LGHDT, YNNKEL (reference sequence). This chain's CDR3 is CASSHYDRPNSPLHF. CDR3 DNA: TGTGCCAGCAGCCACTACGACAGACCGAATTCACCCCTCCACTTT.

V usage is TRBV9 and J usage is TRBJ2-7; TRBD1 aligns across 7 bases. Germline V gene lookup returns CDR1 SGDLS and CDR2 YYNGEE. The V gene end was trimmed by 2 bases and the J gene end by 3 bases; junction bases not matched to a gene: 17. The CDR3 contains 18 residues. Written as DNA, the CDR3 is TGTGCCAGCAGCGTTCAGCCCCGGAAAGGGGGCCACGACTACGAGCAGTACTTC. It is translated as CASSVQPRKGGHDYEQYF.

This chain uses TRBV7-9 with TRBJ2-6; D is undetermined. The V end was cut by 1 base, the J end by 0 bases, with 13 bases between. This CDR3 region has 18 residues. The germline gives CDR1 SEHNR, CDR2 FQNEAQ (reference sequence). CDR3 residues: CASSLVKVGLSGANVLTF. CDR3 nucleotide sequence: TGTGCCAGCAGCTTAGTAAAGGTCGGGCTCTCTGGGGCCAACGTCCTGACTTTC.

This clonotype was detected a few times. V usage is TRBV27 and J usage is TRBJ2-1; TRBD2 agrees at 14 bases. CDR1 and CDR2 from the germline V gene are MNHEY and SMNVEV (reference sequence). The CDR3 is 19 amino acids. J gave up 5 bases and V 3 bases, and 12 bases lay outside the gene matches. The CDR3 here is CASSFQQVGLAGADNEQFF. The CDR3, as DNA: TGTGCCAGCAGTTTCCAGCAGGTGGGACTAGCGGGAGCGGACAATGAGCAGTTCTTC.

This clonotype has just a few counts. The chain couples TRBV27 to TRBJ2-5; perhaps D is TRBD1 or TRBD2 (5 bases each). Trimming removed 0 bases from V and 9 bases from J, with 14 bases in between. Germline V gene data show CDR1 as MNHEY and CDR2 as SMNVEV (reference sequence). This CDR3 has 14 amino acids. CDR3 nucleotides: TGTGCCAGCAGTTTATCGAGATGGGGGAGACCCCAGTACTTC. This sequence encodes CASSLSRWGRPQYF.

CDR3 sequence: CASSRDRQNEKLFF. The CDR3 DNA sequence: TGTGCCAGCAGCCGGGACAGGCAGAATGAAAAACTGTTTTTT. The J gene is TRBJ1-4, the V gene TRBV28; 8 nucleotides agree with TRBD1. The trim removed 6 bases at V and 5 bases at J, leaving 5 bases unmatched. Germline V CDR1 and CDR2: MDHEN, SYDVKM. The CDR3 has 14 amino acids.

To note about this clonotype: The junction shows a germline mismatch at one end, possibly a read error. This rearrangement joins TRBV10-3 to TRBJ2-7; D not certain. Matching the DNA end better, TRBJ2-5 makes the J call doubtful. The CDR3 consists of 17 residues. The germline V gene encodes CDR1 ENHRY and CDR2 SYGVKD. This CDR3 reads CAISESGFGLDQGTQYF. The CDR3 DNA sequence: TGTGCCATCAGTGAGTCGGGATTTGGCCTAGACCAAGGGACCCAGTACTTC.

As DNA, the CDR3 is TGCGCCAGCAGCCAACCTCCCCTAGCGGGAGAGGGAGGTACGCAGTATTTT. Translation: CASSQPPLAGEGGTQYF. The rearrangement uses TRBV4-1 and TRBJ2-3; 10 positions agree with TRBD2. From germline, CDR1 is MGHRA and CDR2 YSYEKL. This CDR3 has 17 residues. V was clipped by 2 bases and J by 8 bases; unmatched bases: 13.

The J gene is TRBJ2-3, the V gene TRBV11-2; 9 bases agree with TRBD2. The V gene end was trimmed by 1 base and the J gene end by 1 base; junction bases not matched to a gene: 3. Per the germline V gene, CDR1 is SGHAT and CDR2 is FQNNGV. The CDR3 contains 16 residues. The CDR3 reads CASSLGGGGGTDTQYF. The CDR3 bases are TGTGCCAGCAGCTTAGGTGGCGGGGGGGGCACAGATACGCAGTATTTT.

On this clonotype: Relative to the germline gene, one junction end is altered; a read error may explain this. The chain is built from TRBV2 and TRBJ2-7; either TRBD1 or TRBD2 may supply D (6 bases each). Germline V gene sequence: CDR1 SNHLY, CDR2 FYNNEI. The CDR3 sequence is 15 residues long. The CDR3 coding sequence is TGTGCCGGCAGTCCGGAGGGGGGCCGGTTGAGGGAGCAGTACTTC. Translation gives CAGSPEGGRLREQYF.

This clonotype was seen a few times. J is TRBJ2-7 and V is TRBV5-1; 7 bases are a match to TRBD2. This CDR3 contains 14 residues. Germline CDR1 and CDR2: SGHRS and YFSETQ. Germline trimming cut 4 bases from V and 0 bases from J; bases unmatched to any gene: 4. CDR3 nucleotides: TGCGCCAGCAGCAAAGCGGGGAGCTCCTACGAGCAGTACTTC. Translated, it gives CASSKAGSSYEQYF.

V usage is TRBV7-9 and J usage is TRBJ2-5; 9 nucleotides line up with TRBD2. Gene TRBJ2-7 matches the end of the DNA better, so the J call may be wrong. Germline CDR1 and CDR2: SEHNR and FQNEAQ (reference sequence). The CDR3 is 16 residues long. CDR3 sequence: CASSYPGGGGVGEQYF. Here the CDR3 DNA reads TGTGCCAGCAGCTACCCTGGCGGCGGGGGGGTAGGCGAGCAGTACTTC.